The source of this TCR beta chain is a study of shared clonotypes between healthy human individuals. Study-level points and caveats: For naive CD4 cells, 5% to 6.5% of clonotypes were shared across a few donors.

As regards this clone: Its antigen is unknown. Mismatch with germline at one junction end may stem from a read error.

At deep level, the assay was performed. For every subset, genomic DNA was evenly distributed across several immunoSEQ plates. Repertoires were generated with immunoSEQ multiplex PCR, while TCRdb's copy carries only in-frame clones and drops some. The data show under 1,900,000 clones, approximately 98.5% seen once. The source is a man aged 25-45 years in good health. Sequencing input: naive CD4+ T cells sorted from blood. Noted subset: CD45RA+ positively selected.

CDR3 DNA sequence: TGCGCCAGCAGCTATCTCGGGGAGGTTGAAAAACTTTTTTTT. Its protein product is CASSYLGEVEKLFF. V gene TRBV5-1 combines with J gene TRBJ1-4; D remains unclear. Germline CDR1 is SGHRS and CDR2 is YFSETQ. The CDR3 is made up of 14 amino acids.